The 23 T cell receptor beta chains below all came from one sample that was sequenced in a study of T cell responses to AZD1222 COVID-19 vaccine. Data came from immunoSEQ multiplex PCR; TCRdb stores just in-frame clones and leaves some out. Of over 100,000 clones listed, approximately 90% were seen once; the top ten hold around 1%. The sample was peripheral blood, taken 28 days after the second AZD1222 dose. The receptors here all came from an adult who received the AZD1222 COVID-19 vaccine.

J is TRBJ2-1 and V is TRBV28; 7 bases agree with TRBD2. Germline CDR1 is MDHEN and CDR2 is SYDVKM. The trim removed 5 bases at V and 5 bases at J, leaving 6 bases unmatched. This CDR3 is 14 amino acids long. The CDR3 bases are TGTGCCAGCAGTGGGAGGGGTAGGAACAATGAGCAGTTCTTC. Translated: CASSGRGRNNEQFF.

CDR3 sequence: CAGVRERGSPLHF. The CDR3 DNA reads as TGTGCCGGGGTTAGGGAAAGAGGGTCACCCCTCCACTTT. The chain carries TRBV11-3 and TRBJ1-6; D gene uncertain. The CDR3 consists of 13 residues. The V gene lost 11 bases and the J gene lost 10 bases, with 18 bases spanning the gap. In germline, CDR1 is SGHNT, CDR2 YENEEA. Full variable domain (rest looked up from reference TRBV11-3 and TRBJ1-6): EAGVVQSPRYKIIEKKQPVAFWCNPISGHNTLYWYLQNLGQGPELLIRYENEEAVDDSQLPKDRFSAERLKGVDSTLKIQPAELGDSAVYLCAGVRERGSPLHFGNGTRLTVT.

In this sample, this clone turned up once. The V and J genes are TRBV5-1 and TRBJ2-3, with no clear D. The CDR3 contains 16 residues. Germline CDR1 SGHRS, CDR2 YFSETQ. V dropped 4 bases and J dropped 0 bases, with 15 bases sitting between them. CDR3 sequence reads: CASSLELERSTDTQYF. CDR3 coding DNA: TGCGCCAGCAGCCTCGAGCTCGAGCGAAGCACAGATACGCAGTATTTT.

On this clone itself: Different DNA sequences within this sample yield the same CDR3. The chain uses TRBV7-9 and TRBJ2-7, with D unresolved. V was shortened by 1 base and J by 1 base, with 2 bases between the two germline ends. The CDR3 spans 12 residues. Germline-derived CDR1 and CDR2 are SEHNR and FQNEAQ (reference sequence). The CDR3 protein is CASSLGSYEQYF. The CDR3 DNA follows: TGTGCCAGCAGCTTAGGGTCCTACGAGCAGTACTTC.

This clone was found once. The V and J genes are TRBV4-2 and TRBJ1-3; the D gene is possibly TRBD1 (5 bases). Trimming pared 1 base from V and 11 bases from J, leaving 9 bases between. The CDR3 covers 12 residues. The V gene's germline CDR1 is LGHNA and CDR2 YNFKEQ. The CDR3 region is CASSQGAGSIYF. CDR3 bases: TGTGCCAGCAGCCAAGGGGCAGGGTCCATATATTTT.

The genes are TRBV2 and TRBJ2-7, with D perhaps matching TRBD2 (5 bases). V dropped 7 bases and J dropped 3 bases, with 19 bases sitting between them. CDR1 is SNHLY, CDR2 FYNNEI, per germline. The CDR3 spans 15 residues. CDR3 protein: CASTQPTRISYEQYF. In DNA, the CDR3 is TGTGCCAGCACTCAGCCCACTAGAATTAGCTACGAGCAGTACTTC.

V and J are TRBV5-1 and TRBJ2-1; D call uncertain. CDR1 and CDR2 from the germline V gene are SGHRS and YFSETQ. The CDR3 has 11 residues. V was shortened by 3 bases and J by 6 bases, with 4 bases between the two germline ends. CDR3 sequence (DNA): TGCGCCAGCAGCTGGGTCAATGAGCAGTTCTTC. Protein: CASSWVNEQFF. Drawing the rest from reference TRBV5-1 and TRBJ2-1, the complete variable domain is KAGVTQTPRYLIKTRGQQVTLSCSPISGHRSVSWYQQTPGQGLQFLFEYFSETQRNKGNFPGRFSGRQFSNSRSEMNVSTLELGDSALYLCASSWVNEQFFGPGTRLTVL.

This chain uses TRBV5-1 with TRBJ2-3; D gene uncertain. This CDR3 region has 13 residues. Germline V gene sequence: CDR1 SGHRS, CDR2 YFSETQ. Trimming cost V 2 bases and J 1 base, with 5 bases left between them. This chain's CDR3 is CASSFGGTDTQYF. The CDR3 bases are TGCGCCAGCAGCTTCGGTGGCACAGATACGCAGTATTTT.

This sequence joins TRBV18 and TRBJ1-5, with D tentatively TRBD1 (5 bases). This CDR3 is built from 15 residues. The germline CDR1 and CDR2 sequences are KGHSH and LQKENI. V lost 3 bases to trimming and J lost 5 bases, with 14 bases between them. The CDR3 DNA is TGTGCCAGCTCACCTAGAGGGGAGGCTCATCAGCCCCAGCATTTT. Amino acid sequence: CASSPRGEAHQPQHF.

The chain combines TRBV10-3 with TRBJ1-5; 10 bases match TRBD1. From germline, CDR1 is ENHRY and CDR2 SYGVKD. Losses at the gene ends were 10 bases for V and 5 bases for J; bases not matched to a gene: 5. The CDR3 totals 13 residues. Here the CDR3 DNA reads TGTGCCACGGGGACAGGGGTAGATCAGCCCCAGCATTTT. It translates to CATGTGVDQPQHF.

The rearrangement joins TRBV2 to TRBJ2-1; 9 bases fit TRBD1. J lost 5 bases, V lost 7 bases, and 12 bases had no gene match. Germline CDR1 is SNHLY and CDR2 is FYNNEI. The length of the CDR3 is 16 residues. As DNA, the CDR3 is TGTGCCAGCACCCAACATAGGACAGGGGCGGACAATGAGCAGTTCTTC. Amino acid sequence: CASTQHRTGADNEQFF.

The gene calls are TRBV24-1 and TRBJ2-1; D remains unclear. There are 13 residues in the CDR3. Germline CDR1 reads KGHDR; CDR2 reads SFDVKD. Trimming pared 4 bases from V and 7 bases from J, leaving 10 bases between. The CDR3 bases are TGTGCCACCAGTGACGCTGACGGAAATGAGCAGTTCTTC. This sequence encodes CATSDADGNEQFF.

This chain links TRBV28 with TRBJ2-1; 14 nucleotides align to TRBD2. After removal of 5 bases from V and 6 bases from J, the junction contained 3 bases not matched to a gene. The CDR3 sequence is 15 residues long. CDR1 and CDR2 (germline): MDHEN, SYDVKM. CDR3 DNA: TGTGCCAGCAGTGGGACTAGCGGGAGTATCAATGAGCAGTTCTTC. Translation gives CASSGTSGSINEQFF.

V and J are TRBV7-9 and TRBJ2-7; D may be TRBD1 (6 bases). From germline, CDR1 is SEHNR and CDR2 FQNEAQ (reference sequence). This CDR3 region has 15 residues. Trimming shortened V by 0 bases and J by 1 base, and 10 bases separated the two germline ends. This chain's CDR3 is CASSLAGGRSYEQYF. In nucleotides, the CDR3 is TGTGCCAGCAGCTTAGCAGGGGGTAGGTCCTACGAGCAGTACTTC. Complete variable domain (other parts from reference TRBV7-9 and TRBJ2-7): DTGVSQNPRHKITKRGQNVTFRCDPISEHNRLYWYRQTLGQGPEFLTYFQNEAQLEKSRLLSDRFSAERPKGSFSTLEIQRTEQGDSAMYLCASSLAGGRSYEQYFGPGTRLTVT.

The V gene is TRBV19, the J gene TRBJ1-1; maybe TRBD1 (6 bases). V was pared by 1 base and J by 5 bases, with 20 bases between. Germline lookup yields CDR1 LNHDA and CDR2 SQIVND (reference sequence). This CDR3 has 17 residues. This chain's CDR3 is CASSIGQDILKGTEAFF. In nucleotides, the CDR3 is TGTGCCAGTAGTATAGGACAGGACATTCTGAAGGGGACTGAAGCTTTCTTT.

The CDR3 coding sequence is TGCGCCAGCATGAGGGGCGGTGGAAACTATGGCTACACCTTC. Translation: CASMRGGGNYGYTF. V and J are TRBV5-1 and TRBJ1-2; D is perhaps TRBD1 (5 bases). V lost 6 bases to trimming and J lost 2 bases, with 14 bases between them. Germline CDR1 reads SGHRS; CDR2 reads YFSETQ. The CDR3 has 14 residues. Full variable domain (rest looked up from reference TRBV5-1 and TRBJ1-2): KAGVTQTPRYLIKTRGQQVTLSCSPISGHRSVSWYQQTPGQGLQFLFEYFSETQRNKGNFPGRFSGRQFSNSRSEMNVSTLELGDSALYLCASMRGGGNYGYTFGSGTRLTVV.

V gene TRBV10-2 combines with J gene TRBJ2-5; 11 bases line up with TRBD1. Germline-derived CDR1 and CDR2 are WSHSY and SAAADI. V lost 7 bases, J lost 2 bases, and 6 bases stayed unmatched. The CDR3 is made up of 15 amino acids. The CDR3 DNA follows: TGCGCCAGCACCGGGACAGGGGGGTGGCAAGAGACCCAGTACTTC. It encodes CASTGTGGWQETQYF.

Points on this clone: Its ends do not fully match the called genes, so a read error is possible. This sequence joins TRBV12-3 or TRBV12-4 and TRBJ1-3, with D uncertain. The CDR3 runs to 11 residues. Written as DNA, the CDR3 is TGTGCCAGCAGTTTGGGCTATAAGAACAATTTT. It is translated as CASSLGYKNNF.

There are a few counts of this clone. CDR3 sequence reads: CASSPPTSGTYNEQFF. The CDR3 DNA sequence: TGTGCCAGCAGCCCCCCGACTAGCGGGACCTACAATGAGCAGTTCTTC. J is TRBJ2-1 and V is TRBV14; TRBD2 aligns across 11 bases. Germline values: CDR1 SGHDN, CDR2 FVKESK. V dropped 4 bases and J dropped 2; count of bases not matched to a gene: 4. The CDR3 loop spans 16 amino acids.

The V gene is TRBV24-1, the J gene TRBJ2-5; 8 bases align to TRBD1. Germline V gene lookup returns CDR1 KGHDR and CDR2 SFDVKD. The V and J ends lost 8 bases and 5 bases, in that order; junction bases with no gene match: 9. There are 14 residues in the CDR3. The CDR3 sequence: CATKASGGEETQYF. The CDR3, as DNA: TGTGCCACCAAGGCCTCAGGGGGCGAGGAGACCCAGTACTTC.

This rearrangement joins TRBV2 to TRBJ2-1; 9 bases fit TRBD2. V gave up 8 bases and J gave up 8 bases; unmatched junction bases: 7. The germline V gene has CDR1 SNHLY and CDR2 FYNNEI. The CDR3 runs to 13 residues. CDR3 in amino acids: CASGVSGSYEQFF. CDR3 sequence (DNA): TGTGCCAGCGGAGTTAGCGGGAGCTATGAGCAGTTCTTC.

This rearrangement joins TRBV15 to TRBJ2-7, with D maybe TRBD2 (6 bases). The CDR3 consists of 12 residues. Germline values: CDR1 LNHNV, CDR2 YYDKDF (reference sequence). V gave up 3 bases and J gave up 7 bases, with 10 bases separating them. Here the CDR3 reads CATSRVEGEQYF. The CDR3 DNA reads as TGTGCCACCAGCAGGGTGGAGGGGGAGCAGTACTTC.

The chain carries TRBV30 and TRBJ2-2; no clear D gene. Germline CDR1 reads GTSNPN; CDR2 reads SVGIG (reference sequence). The CDR3 length is 11 residues. V lost 2 bases to trimming and J lost 9 bases, with 7 bases between them. The CDR3 DNA reads TGTGCCTGGAGTTCGGTGTGGGAGCTGTTTTTT. Translation: CAWSSVWELFF.